Following are 27 T cell receptor beta chains from one sample sequenced in a study of cytomegalovirus exposure and HLA in healthy donors (dated by TCRdb to about 2017). The library was made by the immunoSEQ multiplex PCR assay. Drawn from immuneACCESS, this table holds only the in-frame rearrangements with V and J called that TCRdb kept. Clones are partly lost; checked studies trace under half to an unresolved V gene and leave the rest unexplained. This sample holds 120,000 or so clones; roughly 90% were observed only once. The leading ten clones occupy about 1.9% of the sample. The sequenced sample consisted of PBMCs. The receptor set was obtained from a woman younger than 35 in good health and CMV-seronegative.

The chain couples TRBV7-9 to TRBJ2-4; 12 bases line up with TRBD2. The length of the CDR3 is 19 residues. The V segment lost 1 base and the J segment 0 bases; nucleotides outside the gene matches: 7. The V gene's germline CDR1 is SEHNR and CDR2 FQNEAQ (reference sequence). The CDR3 loop is CASSLELAGGPLAKNIQYF. In DNA, the CDR3 is TGTGCCAGCAGCTTAGAACTAGCGGGGGGACCGCTAGCCAAAAACATTCAGTACTTC.

This clone appeared a single time. The V and J genes are TRBV19 and TRBJ1-5, with D unresolved. CDR1 is LNHDA and CDR2 is SQIVND in the germline V gene (reference sequence). The CDR3 is 17 residues long. Between the trimmed V and J ends, which lost 0 bases and 3 bases, there was a span of 15 bases. The CDR3 sequence is CASSIDLITYTNQPQHF. The CDR3 bases are TGTGCCAGTAGTATAGATCTTATCACTTATACCAATCAGCCCCAGCATTTT.

In its sample, this clone was seen a few times. The CDR3 here is CASKRERDYGYTF. In DNA, the CDR3 is TGCGCCAGCAAACGGGAAAGGGACTATGGCTACACCTTC. V and J are TRBV5-1 and TRBJ1-2; D unresolved. Trimming removed 6 bases at V and 3 bases at J, with 12 bases between. The CDR3 spans 13 residues. Germline CDR1 SGHRS, CDR2 YFSETQ.

The chain has TRBV27 and TRBJ2-7, with D possibly being TRBD2 (6 bases). Between the trimmed V and J ends, which lost 6 bases and 0 bases, there was a span of 15 bases. The germline CDR1 and CDR2 sequences are MNHEY and SMNVEV (reference sequence). The length of the CDR3 is 15 residues. The CDR3 DNA reads TGTGCCAGCAGCCCCGGGGGAGTCTTCTCCTACGAGCAGTACTTC. Protein product: CASSPGGVFSYEQYF.

The chain carries TRBV2 and TRBJ2-5; 10 positions match TRBD2. The J segment lost 4 bases and the V segment lost 4 bases, leaving 3 bases of the junction unmatched. This CDR3 spans 14 amino acids. Looked up from germline, CDR1 is SNHLY and CDR2 is FYNNEI. In DNA, the CDR3 is TGTGCCAGCAGTGGTAGACTAGCGGGAGAGACCCAGTACTTC. This codes for CASSGRLAGETQYF.

The chain combines TRBV6-5 with TRBJ2-5; D unclear. Germline CDR1 reads MNHEY; CDR2 reads SVGAGI. The V end was cut by 0 bases, the J end by 5 bases, with 7 bases between. CDR3 length: 13 residues. The CDR3 bases are TGTGCCAGCAGTTACTCCCCGGAGGAGACCCAGTACTTC. Its protein is CASSYSPEETQYF.

The gene calls are TRBV18 and TRBJ2-1; TRBD2 aligns across 10 bases. The CDR3 sequence is 16 residues long. J gave up 5 bases and V 0 bases, and 4 bases lay outside the gene matches. CDR1 and CDR2 (germline): KGHSH, LQKENI. The CDR3 region is CASSPPGTSVHNEQFF. CDR3 sequence (DNA): TGTGCCAGCTCACCACCCGGGACTAGCGTTCACAATGAGCAGTTCTTC.

The V call is TRBV4-1, the J call TRBJ2-5, with TRBD2 identical over 11 bases. This CDR3 contains 19 residues. The V gene end was trimmed by 2 bases and the J gene end by 3 bases; junction bases not matched to a gene: 14. Germline V CDR1 and CDR2: MGHRA, YSYEKL. The CDR3 region has the DNA TGCGCCAGCAGCCAAAAAAAACCGGTAGCGGGGGGGCCTGAAGAGACCCAGTACTTC. It translates to CASSQKKPVAGGPEETQYF.

The V and J genes are TRBV19 and TRBJ2-7, with TRBD2 matching 8 bases. CDR1 LNHDA and CDR2 SQIVND come from the germline V gene (reference sequence). V lost 5 bases to trimming and J lost 4 bases; unmatched junction nucleotides: 7. CDR3 length: 14 residues. CDR3 nucleotides: TGTGCCAGTAGTCCATCGGGAGGGCCTTACGAGCAGTACTTC. This gives the protein CASSPSGGPYEQYF.

This chain uses TRBV5-6 with TRBJ2-7; 7 positions agree with TRBD2. V trimming: 4 bases; J trimming: 4 bases; junction bases outside the gene matches: 2. Germline V gives CDR1 SGHDT, CDR2 YYEEEE. There are 12 residues in the CDR3. The CDR3 DNA sequence: TGTGCCAGCAGCATTAGCGGGTACGAGCAGTACTTC. Translating gives CASSISGYEQYF.

This chain joins TRBV18 and TRBJ2-1; D might be TRBD2 (7 bases). The CDR3 loop spans 17 amino acids. Germline-derived CDR1 and CDR2 are KGHSH and LQKENI. The germline V and J ends were trimmed by 3 bases and 0 bases, with 15 bases remaining between them. The CDR3 loop reads CASSPPGGGSSYNEQFF. The CDR3 bases are TGTGCCAGCTCACCCCCCGGGGGCGGGAGCTCCTACAATGAGCAGTTCTTC.

The CDR3 DNA is TGCGCCAGCAGGACAGCCGGGACAGGGATCTCCTACGAGCAGTACTTC. Its translation is CASRTAGTGISYEQYF. This sequence joins TRBV5-1 and TRBJ2-7, with 9 bases lining up with TRBD1. The germline V gene encodes CDR1 SGHRS and CDR2 YFSETQ. V was clipped by 5 bases and J by 0 bases; unmatched bases: 9. The CDR3 sequence is 16 residues long.

The chain joins TRBV2 to TRBJ2-7; 9 positions agree with TRBD2. The junction had 14 bases not matched to a gene; V was cut back by 0 bases and J by 8 bases. This CDR3 spans 17 amino acids. Germline CDR1 SNHLY, CDR2 FYNNEI. CDR3 in DNA: TGTGCCAGCAGTGAAGCCCCCGGGACTAGCCTTAGGATCCAGCAGTACTTC. Translating it yields CASSEAPGTSLRIQQYF.

The chain employs TRBV4-1 and TRBJ2-1, with 7 positions matching TRBD1. The CDR3 length is 16 residues. Germline assignment: CDR1 MGHRA and CDR2 YSYEKL. V shed 8 bases, J shed 0 bases, and the junction held 10 bases outside the gene matches. In nucleotides, the CDR3 is TGCGCCAGCTCAGGATCGACAGGGAGCTCCTACAATGAGCAGTTCTTC. Its translation: CASSGSTGSSYNEQFF.

The chain's CDR3 is CASSPREGRGYEQYF. The CDR3 DNA is TGTGCCAGCAGCCCCAGGGAGGGGAGGGGCTACGAGCAGTACTTC. The chain is built from TRBV7-8 and TRBJ2-7; 7 positions match TRBD2. J gave up 3 bases and V 5 bases, and 10 bases lay outside the gene matches. The CDR3 length is 15 residues. CDR1 and CDR2 (germline): SGHVS, FQNEAQ. The full variable domain, with the rest looked up from reference TRBV7-8 and TRBJ2-7, is GAGVSQSPRYKVAKRGQDVALRCDPISGHVSLFWYQQALGQGPEFLTYFQNEAQLDKSGLPSDRFFAERPEGSVSTLKIQRTQQEDSAVYLCASSPREGRGYEQYFGPGTRLTVT.

The chain recombines TRBV2 with TRBJ1-1, with 12 bases fitting TRBD1. After removal of 11 bases from V and 5 bases from J, the junction contained 9 bases not matched to a gene. The CDR3 is 14 residues long. CDR1 and CDR2 (germline): SNHLY, FYNNEI. CDR3 amino acids: CASDLGQGATEAFF. The CDR3 nucleotides read TGTGCCTCCGATCTGGGACAGGGGGCGACTGAAGCTTTCTTT.

The chain combines TRBV27 with TRBJ2-7; the D is unclear. The CDR3 sequence is 16 residues long. V was clipped by 3 bases and J by 0 bases, with 15 bases between them. The V gene's germline CDR1 is MNHEY and CDR2 SMNVEV (reference sequence). The CDR3 coding sequence is TGTGCCAGCAGTTTTGCGTTCGGAGATATCTCCTACGAGCAGTACTTC. Translating gives CASSFAFGDISYEQYF.

This chain links TRBV6-5 with TRBJ2-5; 7 bases match TRBD1. Losses at the gene ends were 2 bases for V and 5 bases for J; bases not matched to a gene: 5. The CDR3 has 14 amino acids. Germline V gene data show CDR1 as MNHEY and CDR2 as SVGAGI. The CDR3 region has the DNA TGTGCCAGCAGTTACGAGACAGGGTTGGAGACCCAGTACTTC. Encoded protein: CASSYETGLETQYF.

V is TRBV6-1 and J is TRBJ1-2; TRBD1 matches at 8 bases. Germline-derived CDR1 and CDR2 are MNHNS and SASEGT. The CDR3 extends over 14 amino acids. The junction had 11 bases not matched to a gene; V was cut back by 6 bases and J by 8 bases. The DNA for the CDR3 is TGTGCCAGCAGGCCCCCCTGGACAGGGCCCGGCTACACCTTC. Encoded protein: CASRPPWTGPGYTF.

CDR3 amino acids: CASSPLGGTYEQYF. CDR3 bases: TGTGCCAGTAGTCCCCTCGGGGGGACCTACGAGCAGTACTTC. The chain recombines TRBV19 with TRBJ2-7; 7 nucleotides match TRBD2. Germline V CDR1 and CDR2: LNHDA, SQIVND (reference sequence). V lost 5 bases and J lost 2; bases outside the gene matches: 6. The CDR3 length is 14 residues. The full variable domain, completed using reference TRBV19 and TRBJ2-7, is DGGITQSPKYLFRKEGQNVTLSCEQNLNHDAMYWYRQDPGQGLRLIYYSQIVNDFQKGDIAEGYSVSREKKESFPLTVTSAQKNPTAFYLCASSPLGGTYEQYFGPGTRLTVT.

This chain uses TRBV30 with TRBJ1-1; D gene uncertain. CDR3 length: 13 amino acids. The V end lost 3 bases, the J end lost 1 base, and 9 bases lay between the germline ends. Germline V gene sequence: CDR1 GTSNPN, CDR2 SVGIG (reference sequence). The chain's CDR3 is CAWRSGRNTEAFF. CDR3 coding DNA: TGTGCCTGGAGGTCGGGGAGGAACACTGAAGCTTTCTTT.

The chain is built from TRBV2 and TRBJ2-2; TRBD2 matches at 7 bases. CDR1 SNHLY and CDR2 FYNNEI come from the germline V gene. J gave up 0 bases and V 2 bases, and 3 bases lay outside the gene matches. The CDR3 has 16 residues. CDR3 in amino acids: CASSEWAGANTGELFF. The CDR3, as DNA: TGTGCCAGCAGTGAATGGGCGGGAGCGAACACCGGGGAGCTGTTTTTT.

The chain has TRBV7-2 and TRBJ2-7; D perhaps matches TRBD1 (6 bases). The V gene's germline CDR1 is SGHTA and CDR2 FQGNSA. The V end lost 2 bases, the J end lost 2 bases, and 10 bases lay between the germline ends. CDR3 length equals 14 residues. CDR3 residues: CASSLPNRAYEQYF. CDR3 nucleotides: TGTGCCAGCAGCTTACCGAACAGGGCCTACGAGCAGTACTTC.

The V gene is TRBV5-6, the J gene TRBJ1-2; 7 bases are a match to TRBD1. The junction had 10 bases not matched to a gene; V was cut back by 4 bases and J by 4 bases. Germline V lookup: CDR1 SGHDT, CDR2 YYEEEE. This CDR3 spans 15 amino acids. The CDR3 DNA follows: TGTGCCAGCAGCCGGGACAGCAGTCTACTCTATGGCTACACCTTC. Residues: CASSRDSSLLYGYTF.

The chain couples TRBV6-4 to TRBJ2-2; D is undetermined. V was clipped by 8 bases and J by 0 bases, with 7 bases between them. The germline V gene has CDR1 MRHNA and CDR2 SNTAGT. This CDR3 region has 13 residues. The DNA of the CDR3 is TGTGCCAGCGGCCTTTCGAACACCGGGGAGCTGTTTTTT. Translating gives CASGLSNTGELFF.

The rearrangement joins TRBV5-4 to TRBJ2-1; 9 bases are shared with TRBD2. The trim removed 6 bases at V and 3 bases at J, leaving 10 bases unmatched. In germline, CDR1 is SGHNT, CDR2 YYREEE (reference sequence). The CDR3 length is 16 residues. CDR3 nucleotides: TGTGCCAGCACGGTGGGTAGCGGGGGCCTCTACAATGAGCAGTTCTTC. Translated, it gives CASTVGSGGLYNEQFF.

The chain carries TRBV12-2 and TRBJ1-1; TRBD1 is the table's D call and was not checked against the DNA. TRBV12-2 is noted as a pseudogene. The CDR3 runs 16 residues. The DNA of the CDR3 is TGTGCAAGTCGCATGACAGCGCCAGGAGTGAACACTGAAGCTTTCTTT. Its protein is CASRMTAPGVNTEAFF.